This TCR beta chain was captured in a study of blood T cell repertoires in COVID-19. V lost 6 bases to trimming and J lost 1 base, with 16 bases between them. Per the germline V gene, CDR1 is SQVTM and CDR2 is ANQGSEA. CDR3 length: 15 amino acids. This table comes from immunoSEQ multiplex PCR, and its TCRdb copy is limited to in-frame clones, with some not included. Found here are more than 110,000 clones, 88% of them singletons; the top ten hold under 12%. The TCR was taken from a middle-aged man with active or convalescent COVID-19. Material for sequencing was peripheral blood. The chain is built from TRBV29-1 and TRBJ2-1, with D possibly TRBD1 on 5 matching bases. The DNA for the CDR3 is TGCAGCGTCTATGGGGCAGTTACTTCCTACAATGAGCAGTTCTTC. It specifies CSVYGAVTSYNEQFF.